Shown below are 24 T cell receptor beta chains from a single sample sequenced in a study of blood T cell repertoires in COVID-19. The table came from immunoSEQ multiplex PCR; TCRdb's copy has only in-frame clones and leaves some out. Of roughly 390,000 clones in the sample, over 75% are singletons; the top ten hold 8% to 13%. The sequenced sample consisted of peripheral blood. These receptors were obtained from a woman in her twenties or thirties with COVID-19, enrolled during active disease.

V is TRBV27 and J is TRBJ1-2, with TRBD1 identical over 10 bases. This CDR3 contains 16 residues. Unmatched junction bases numbered 3, after V lost 0 bases and J lost 2 bases. The germline V gene has CDR1 MNHEY and CDR2 SMNVEV (reference sequence). Here the CDR3 reads CASSLSKGQGNYGYTF. The CDR3 region has the DNA TGTGCCAGCAGTTTATCGAAGGGACAGGGGAACTATGGCTACACCTTC.

The chain carries TRBV21-1 and TRBJ1-5. TRBV21-1 is reported as a pseudogene. The CDR3 length is 16 residues. The CDR3 coding sequence is TGTGCCAGCAGCAAGGAGGGCAGGGAGAGCAATCAGCCCCAGCATTTT. It is translated as CASSKEGRESNQPQHF.

The genes are TRBV29-1 and TRBJ1-2; D may be TRBD1 (6 bases). The germline V gene encodes CDR1 SQVTM and CDR2 ANQGSEA. This CDR3 has 14 amino acids. V lost 5 bases to trimming and J lost 3 bases, with 16 bases between them. CDR3 in DNA: TGCAGCGTTTTCGGCTTACAGGGTGACTATGGCTACACCTTC. It yields the protein CSVFGLQGDYGYTF. The full variable domain, in which reference TRBV29-1 and TRBJ1-2 provide the parts outside the CDR3, is SAVISQKPSRDICQRGTSLTIQCQVDSQVTMMFWYRQQPGQSLTLIATANQGSEATYESGFVIDKFPISRPNLTFSTLTVSNMSPEDSSIYLCSVFGLQGDYGYTFGSGTRLTVV.

This rearrangement joins TRBV15 to TRBJ1-3; the D is unclear. Trimming removed 1 base from V and 9 bases from J, with 10 bases in between. The CDR3 sequence is 13 residues long. The germline V gene encodes CDR1 LNHNV and CDR2 YYDKDF (reference sequence). CDR3 bases: TGTGCCACCAGCAGAGCTGTGGAGGGCACCATATATTTT. It specifies CATSRAVEGTIYF.

The chain links TRBV24-1 to TRBJ2-5, with 14 bases lining up with TRBD2. The trim removed 6 bases at V and 4 bases at J, leaving 9 bases unmatched. This CDR3 has 17 residues. Germline assignment: CDR1 KGHDR and CDR2 SFDVKD. CDR3 in amino acids: CATSKTSGRAGGETQYF. The CDR3 DNA reads TGTGCCACCAGTAAGACTAGCGGGAGGGCCGGCGGAGAGACCCAGTACTTC.

The rearrangement links TRBV24-1 to TRBJ2-1, with 12 bases identical to TRBD2. The CDR3 covers 16 residues. V was pared by 5 bases and J by 9 bases, with 10 bases of the junction left unmatched. CDR1 is KGHDR, CDR2 SFDVKD, per germline. In nucleotides, the CDR3 is TGTGCCACCAGTGCGACTAGCGGGAGAGGATGGGGTGAGCAGTTCTTC. Translation gives CATSATSGRGWGEQFF.

This clone was observed a few times. One junction end disagrees with the germline gene, perhaps due to a read error. CDR3 sequence reads: CASSLDPGLANAGELFF. The CDR3 DNA follows: TGCGCCAGCAGCTTGGACCCGGGACTAGCGAACGCCGGGGAGCTGTTTTTT. V and J are TRBV5-1 and TRBJ2-2; 10 bases agree with TRBD2. The germline gives CDR1 SGHRS, CDR2 YFSETQ. This CDR3 is 17 amino acids long.

J is TRBJ1-4 and V is TRBV2; TRBD1 matches at 7 bases. This CDR3 has 14 amino acids. Per the germline V gene, CDR1 is SNHLY and CDR2 is FYNNEI. V trimming: 6 bases; J trimming: 3 bases; junction bases outside the gene matches: 4. The CDR3 DNA follows: TGTGCCAGCAGGGGGACAGTCTCTAATGAAAAACTGTTTTTT. Translating it yields CASRGTVSNEKLFF.

The rearrangement uses TRBV19 and TRBJ2-1, with 9 bases matching TRBD2. V lost 5 bases and J lost 5; bases outside the gene matches: 7. Germline-derived CDR1 and CDR2 are LNHDA and SQIVND (reference sequence). There are 15 residues in the CDR3. The CDR3 DNA sequence: TGTGCCAGTAGTGCCAGCGGGAGGCCTCACAATGAGCAGTTCTTC. It codes for CASSASGRPHNEQFF.

The J gene is TRBJ2-5, the V gene TRBV9, with TRBD2 matching over 7 bases. Germline CDR1 and CDR2: SGDLS and YYNGEE. V was clipped by 0 bases and J by 6 bases; unmatched bases: 8. This CDR3 contains 15 residues. The chain's CDR3 is CASSVGQGGLKTQYF. The CDR3, as DNA: TGTGCCAGCAGCGTAGGGCAGGGAGGGTTGAAGACCCAGTACTTC.

This clone was detected a few times. The chain is built from TRBV5-1 and TRBJ2-2; possible D gene TRBD1, 7 bases. This CDR3 spans 15 amino acids. The germline V gene has CDR1 SGHRS and CDR2 YFSETQ. Trimming cost V 5 bases and J 5 bases, with 16 bases left between them. In nucleotides, the CDR3 is TGCGCCAGCAGTCCGGCAGCAGGGGGGACCGGGGAGCTGTTTTTT. Residues: CASSPAAGGTGELFF.

V usage is TRBV9 and J usage is TRBJ1-2, with D tentatively TRBD1 (6 bases). Germline CDR1 is SGDLS and CDR2 is YYNGEE. The CDR3 is 18 residues long. The V end was cut by 3 bases, the J end by 3 bases, with 24 bases between. CDR3 sequence (DNA): TGTGCCAGCAGCGCGAGAGGTGGTGCGGGGGCGTTCTACTATGGCTACACCTTC. It is translated as CASSARGGAGAFYYGYTF.

This clone was observed a single time. The chain carries TRBV2 and TRBJ1-4; the match to TRBD1 covers 7 bases. With V trimmed by 1 base and J by 8 bases, 4 bases remained unmatched. CDR3 length equals 14 residues. In germline, CDR1 is SNHLY, CDR2 FYNNEI. This chain's CDR3 is CASSEETGREKLFF. The DNA for the CDR3 is TGTGCCAGCAGTGAAGAGACAGGGCGGGAAAAACTGTTTTTT.

This clone appeared a few times. The J gene is TRBJ2-2, the V gene TRBV5-1; 7 bases align to TRBD1. V shed 2 bases, J shed 7 bases, and the junction held 5 bases outside the gene matches. The length of the CDR3 is 14 residues. From germline, CDR1 is SGHRS and CDR2 YFSETQ. DNA for the CDR3: TGCGCCAGCAGCTTCTTACAGGGGAACGGGGAGCTGTTTTTT. This encodes CASSFLQGNGELFF. The full variable domain, its missing parts supplied by reference TRBV5-1 and TRBJ2-2, is KAGVTQTPRYLIKTRGQQVTLSCSPISGHRSVSWYQQTPGQGLQFLFEYFSETQRNKGNFPGRFSGRQFSNSRSEMNVSTLELGDSALYLCASSFLQGNGELFFGEGSRLTVL.

The CDR3 sequence: CASTTSGRNTGELFF. CDR3 DNA sequence: TGTGCCAGCACCACTAGCGGGAGAAACACCGGGGAGCTGTTTTTT. The J gene is TRBJ2-2, the V gene TRBV7-9, with 11 bases matching TRBD2. The J segment lost 2 bases and the V segment lost 7 bases, leaving 3 bases of the junction unmatched. Germline V gives CDR1 SEHNR, CDR2 FQNEAQ (reference sequence). The length of the CDR3 is 15 residues.

The chain couples TRBV4-1 to TRBJ2-1; a possible D gene is TRBD2 (5 bases). Germline V gene sequence: CDR1 MGHRA, CDR2 YSYEKL. The CDR3 consists of 14 residues. V shed 2 bases and J shed 7 bases, with 12 bases lying between them. DNA of the CDR3: TGCGCCAGCAGCCAAAACCCGGGGTTGAATGAGCAGTTCTTC. It translates to CASSQNPGLNEQFF.

The V gene is TRBV24-1, the J gene TRBJ2-1; D remains unclear. The CDR3 has 12 amino acids. Germline V gene lookup returns CDR1 KGHDR and CDR2 SFDVKD. Trimming left V 5 bases short and J 5 bases short, with 6 bases between. DNA for the CDR3: TGTGCCACCAGTGGGCCTCACAATGAGCAGTTCTTC. Protein: CATSGPHNEQFF.

The chain combines TRBV29-1 with TRBJ2-7, with D maybe TRBD1 (5 bases). Trimming removed 4 bases from V and 4 bases from J, with 8 bases in between. CDR3 length: 11 amino acids. Germline values: CDR1 SQVTM, CDR2 ANQGSEA. Here the CDR3 DNA reads TGCAGCGTTGCCCAGGGTTACGAGCAGTACTTC. This translates into CSVAQGYEQYF.

This rearrangement joins TRBV7-6 to TRBJ2-7; weak D call: TRBD2 (5 bases). Germline V gene sequence: CDR1 SGHVS, CDR2 FNYEAQ. The CDR3 runs 20 residues. V was shortened by 1 base and J by 0 bases, with 25 bases between the two germline ends. Here the CDR3 DNA reads TGTGCCAGCAGCTTAGGGGCGCCCGACCCGCGGGCCCCGGTCTCCTACGAGCAGTACTTC. Translation gives CASSLGAPDPRAPVSYEQYF.

The chain combines TRBV3-1 (or the pseudogene TRBV3-2) with TRBJ2-7; 7 nucleotides line up with TRBD1. The length of the CDR3 is 14 residues. V shed 3 bases, J shed 4 bases, and the junction held 6 bases outside the gene matches. The V gene's germline CDR1 is LGHDT and CDR2 YNNKEL (reference sequence). The CDR3 sequence: CASSHHRGGYEQYF. CDR3 DNA: TGTGCCAGCAGCCACCACAGGGGCGGGTACGAGCAGTACTTC.

The rearrangement joins TRBV10-1 to TRBJ2-3; D might be TRBD1 (5 bases). V lost 4 bases, J lost 2 bases, and 7 bases lay in between. The CDR3 sequence is 13 residues long. CDR1 WNHNN and CDR2 SYGVQD come from the germline V gene (reference sequence). The CDR3 sequence: CASSGQSTDTQYF. CDR3 in DNA: TGCGCCAGCAGTGGACAGTCCACAGATACGCAGTATTTT.

The chain is built from TRBV3-1 (or the pseudogene TRBV3-2) and TRBJ2-3; TRBD2 matches 10 bases. Germline CDR1 reads LGHDT; CDR2 reads YNNKEL (reference sequence). This CDR3 has 16 amino acids. J was trimmed by 3 bases and V by 5 bases; bases with no gene match: 8. The CDR3 protein is CASSTLAGARTDTQYF. As DNA, the CDR3 is TGTGCCAGCAGCACCCTAGCGGGAGCGAGGACAGATACGCAGTATTTT.

The chain combines TRBV5-4 with TRBJ2-2; 14 positions agree with TRBD2. Trimming at V came to 4 bases and at J to 2 bases, leaving 4 bases not matched to a gene. Germline V gene data show CDR1 as SGHNT and CDR2 as YYREEE (reference sequence). The CDR3 has 17 amino acids. CDR3 sequence (DNA): TGTGCCAGCAGCCTGGGACTAGCGGGGGCAAACACCGGGGAGCTGTTTTTT. Residues: CASSLGLAGANTGELFF.

V and J are TRBV18 and TRBJ2-7; 7 bases are a match to TRBD1. V was clipped by 0 bases and J by 5 bases; unmatched bases: 7. The CDR3 has 15 amino acids. Germline CDR1 and CDR2: KGHSH and LQKENI. For the CDR3, the DNA is TGTGCCAGCTCACCACCGACAGGGTTGGTTGACGAGCAGTACTTC. This gives the protein CASSPPTGLVDEQYF.